The text below deals with one T cell receptor beta chain. Its target is unknown. The CDR3 runs to 15 residues. V dropped 1 base and J dropped 1 base, with 8 bases sitting between them. CDR1 and CDR2 (germline): KGHSH, LQKENI. For the second PCR, which ran for roughly 6 to 11 cycles, a sample-barcoded 5' primer and a J-beta primer mix were used. TCRdb recomputed calls from the 5' RACE reads with MiXCR, one row per CDR3 protein. The data show around 1,000,000 distinct CDR3 sequences, with around two fifths seen just once and under 15% held by the top ten. This sample was included in a study of blood T cells in healthy people across ages. General observations from the study: Significant beta diversity loss was already apparent by age approximately 38, declining roughly linearly. PBMC samples, being unsorted, prevented any conclusive comparison of naive and antigen-experienced cells. Donor CMV infection status was unknown, possibly confounding age-related changes in expanded clonotypes.

Total RNA extracted from each sample amounted to at least 6 micrograms. The chain joins TRBV18 to TRBJ2-1; TRBD1 or TRBD2 may be the D gene (5 bases each). Specimen: blood. This TCR was recovered from a man younger than 35 in good health. Here the CDR3 reads CASSPLGRSYNEQFF. CDR3 coding DNA: TGTGCCAGCTCACCACTGGGACGATCCTACAATGAGCAGTTCTTC.